A single sample is the source of the 30 T cell receptor beta chains below, sequenced in a study of cytotoxic CD8 clonotypes in ibrutinib-treated CLL. The data were produced by immunoSEQ multiplex PCR, yet TCRdb's version contains in-frame clones alone and is incomplete. The repertoire has under 200,000 clones, roughly four fifths of them found once; the top ten carry about 1.9%. The material was PBMCs, obtained after 12 months of ibrutinib treatment. The receptors shown here come from a human donor with chronic lymphocytic leukemia.

This chain joins TRBV28 and TRBJ1-1; TRBD1 might be the D (5 bases). The CDR3 covers 11 residues. Germline V CDR1 and CDR2: MDHEN, SYDVKM. Trimming removed 8 bases at V and 4 bases at J, with 8 bases between. CDR3 sequence (DNA): TGTGCCAGCGGGGGAATCACTGAAGCTTTCTTT. This gives the protein CASGGITEAFF.

This clone was picked up a small number of times. This sequence joins TRBV28 and TRBJ1-1; D might be TRBD1 (5 bases). Trimming took 6 bases from V and 11 from J, leaving 16 bases between them. Germline CDR1 and CDR2: MDHEN and SYDVKM. The CDR3 loop spans 12 amino acids. As DNA, the CDR3 is TGTGCCAGCAGGGACTCGAGAGGGGTTGCTTTCTTT. Translating it yields CASRDSRGVAFF. Using reference TRBV28 and TRBJ1-1 for the parts outside the CDR3, the full variable domain is DVKVTQSSRYLVKRTGEKVFLECVQDMDHENMFWYRQDPGLGLRLIYFSYDVKMKEKGDIPEGYSVSREKKERFSLILESASTNQTSMYLCASRDSRGVAFFGQGTRLTVV.

V usage is TRBV28 and J usage is TRBJ1-2, with TRBD1 matching over 9 bases. V dropped 5 bases and J dropped 3; count of bases not matched to a gene: 4. The length of the CDR3 is 14 residues. Germline-derived CDR1 and CDR2 are MDHEN and SYDVKM. This CDR3 is CASSINRGHYGYTF. In DNA form, the CDR3 reads TGTGCCAGCAGTATTAACAGGGGGCACTATGGCTACACCTTC.

This clone was seen only a few times. CDR3 in amino acids: CAISDPDVQWRQFF. As DNA, the CDR3 is TGTGCCATCAGTGACCCAGACGTACAATGGAGGCAGTTCTTC. The rearrangement joins TRBV10-3 to TRBJ2-1; D gene ambiguous. V lost 3 bases and J lost 12, with 18 bases in between. This CDR3 is 14 amino acids long. In germline, CDR1 is ENHRY, CDR2 SYGVKD.

This rearrangement joins TRBV18 to TRBJ2-5; no definite D call. Germline V gene lookup returns CDR1 KGHSH and CDR2 LQKENI. Trimming left V 6 bases short and J 2 bases short, with 10 bases between. This CDR3 region has 13 residues. CDR3 coding DNA: TGTGCCAGCTCCGGCGGAACGCAAGAGACCCAGTACTTC. It is translated as CASSGGTQETQYF.

The rearrangement links TRBV19 to TRBJ2-5; 8 bases are a match to TRBD1. V lost 7 bases, J lost 2 bases, and 9 bases stayed unmatched. The CDR3 has 15 amino acids. Germline V CDR1 and CDR2: LNHDA, SQIVND (reference sequence). CDR3 sequence reads: CASKPRTGTQETQYF. In DNA form, the CDR3 reads TGTGCCAGTAAACCGCGGACAGGGACTCAAGAGACCCAGTACTTC.

The chain has TRBV2 and TRBJ1-4, with 7 bases aligning to TRBD1. CDR3 size: 18 residues. J was trimmed by 1 base and V by 5 bases; bases with no gene match: 13. Germline CDR1 is SNHLY and CDR2 is FYNNEI. CDR3 protein: CASSFYRTGGGTNEKLFF. CDR3 DNA: TGTGCCAGCAGTTTCTATCGGACAGGTGGGGGAACTAATGAAAAACTGTTTTTT. Full variable domain (missing parts from reference TRBV2 and TRBJ1-4): EPEVTQTPSHQVTQMGQEVILRCVPISNHLYFYWYRQILGQKVEFLVSFYNNEISEKSEIFDDQFSVERPDGSNFTLKIRSTKLEDSAMYFCASSFYRTGGGTNEKLFFGSGTQLSVL.

This rearrangement joins TRBV7-9 to TRBJ1-5; perhaps TRBD1 as D (6 bases). V lost 5 bases to trimming and J lost 1 base, with 18 bases between them. Germline CDR1 is SEHNR and CDR2 is FQNEAQ (reference sequence). The CDR3 extends over 17 amino acids. The CDR3 coding sequence is TGTGCCAGCAGCCCTACTTCTACAGGGACCAGCAATCAGCCCCAGCATTTT. This translates into CASSPTSTGTSNQPQHF.

The chain employs TRBV7-2 and TRBJ2-3; D perhaps matches TRBD1 (6 bases). Trimming left V 2 bases short and J 3 bases short, with 12 bases between. The V gene's germline CDR1 is SGHTA and CDR2 FQGNSA. The CDR3 extends over 15 amino acids. CDR3 protein: CASSLNTGLTDTQYF. Here the CDR3 DNA reads TGTGCCAGCAGCTTAAATACAGGGTTGACAGATACGCAGTATTTT. The full variable domain, in which reference TRBV7-2 and TRBJ2-3 provide the parts outside the CDR3, is GAGVSQSPSNKVTEKGKDVELRCDPISGHTALYWYRQSLGQGLEFLIYFQGNSAPDKSGLPSDRFSAERTGGSVSTLTIQRTQQEDSAVYLCASSLNTGLTDTQYFGPGTRLTVL.

V is TRBV5-1 and J is TRBJ1-3; D is uncertain. There are 15 residues in the CDR3. Between the trimmed V and J ends, which lost 6 bases and 0 bases, there was a span of 13 bases. From germline, CDR1 is SGHRS and CDR2 YFSETQ. This CDR3 is CASTRAPGSGNTIYF. The CDR3 bases are TGCGCCAGCACCCGAGCTCCGGGCTCTGGAAACACCATATATTTT.

CDR3 nucleotides: TGTGCCAGCAGCCAGCAAAGACTAGCGGGAGGATGGCAACCAGAGACCCAGTACTTC. It specifies CASSQQRLAGGWQPETQYF. The chain is built from TRBV14 and TRBJ2-5; TRBD2 matches 13 bases. The CDR3 is 19 amino acids. The V gene end was trimmed by 3 bases and the J gene end by 4 bases; junction bases not matched to a gene: 14. Germline assignment: CDR1 SGHDN and CDR2 FVKESK.

The V and J genes are TRBV6-5 and TRBJ2-3; 7 bases map to TRBD2. The germline V gene encodes CDR1 MNHEY and CDR2 SVGAGI. This CDR3 region has 14 residues. The V gene end was trimmed by 8 bases and the J gene end by 1 base; junction bases not matched to a gene: 6. The CDR3 reads CASGGVPGTDTQYF. As DNA, the CDR3 is TGTGCCAGCGGGGGGGTCCCGGGCACAGATACGCAGTATTTT.

This chain connects TRBV28 to TRBJ1-3; no clear D gene. The V end lost 7 bases, the J end lost 0 bases, and 10 bases lay between the germline ends. Germline CDR1 MDHEN, CDR2 SYDVKM. The CDR3 totals 14 residues. The chain's CDR3 is CASTPARSGNTIYF. The CDR3 region has the DNA TGTGCCAGCACCCCGGCCCGCTCTGGAAACACCATATATTTT. Together with reference TRBV28 and TRBJ1-3, the CDR3 gives the full variable domain: DVKVTQSSRYLVKRTGEKVFLECVQDMDHENMFWYRQDPGLGLRLIYFSYDVKMKEKGDIPEGYSVSREKKERFSLILESASTNQTSMYLCASTPARSGNTIYFGEGSWLTVV.

In regard to this clone: A junction end diverges from the germline sequence, so it may reflect a read error. The V and J genes are TRBV5-4 and TRBJ2-7; 11 nucleotides align to TRBD2. Germline V gene sequence: CDR1 SGHNT, CDR2 YYREEE (reference sequence). The CDR3 is 14 amino acids. CDR3 nucleotide sequence: TGTGCCAGCAGTTTGGGGACTAGCGGAGCTGAGCAGTACTTC. Translated, it gives CASSLGTSGAEQYF.

The table lists this clone with a few counts. V usage is TRBV19 and J usage is TRBJ2-1, with 12 bases aligning to TRBD2. This CDR3 has 16 amino acids. V shed 6 bases and J 4 bases; nucleotides not matched to a gene: 7. CDR1 LNHDA and CDR2 SQIVND come from the germline V gene (reference sequence). The CDR3 DNA is TGTGCCAGTAGACCTAGCGGGAGGGGCTCTTACAATGAGCAGTTCTTC. It yields the protein CASRPSGRGSYNEQFF.

V and J are TRBV11-3 and TRBJ2-3, with D perhaps TRBD1 (6 bases). From germline, CDR1 is SGHNT and CDR2 YENEEA. The CDR3 runs to 14 residues. V was shortened by 6 bases and J by 3 bases, with 13 bases between the two germline ends. The CDR3 DNA reads TGTGCCAGCAGTTCGAGGGGGTTGACAGATACGCAGTATTTT. Protein sequence: CASSSRGLTDTQYF.

The rearrangement joins TRBV7-8 to TRBJ2-1; weak D call: TRBD2 (6 bases). Per germline, CDR1 SGHVS and CDR2 FQNEAQ. Trimming left V 5 bases short and J 7 bases short, with 24 bases between. The CDR3 extends over 17 amino acids. This CDR3 is CASSPPGLSGSRNEQFF. CDR3 in DNA: TGTGCCAGCAGCCCCCCCGGTCTTAGCGGAAGTAGGAATGAGCAGTTCTTC.

The chain has TRBV30 and TRBJ1-4; D possibly corresponds to TRBD1 (5 bases). CDR3 size: 17 residues. Per germline, CDR1 GTSNPN and CDR2 SVGIG (reference sequence). Trimming stripped 2 bases from V and 3 bases from J, with 19 bases between. The DNA of the CDR3 is TGTGCCTGGAGTCCCAACCTTAAAGGGGAGGCTAATGAAAAACTGTTTTTT. Encoded protein: CAWSPNLKGEANEKLFF. The full variable domain, in which reference TRBV30 and TRBJ1-4 provide the parts outside the CDR3, is SQTIHQWPATLVQPVGSPLSLECTVEGTSNPNLYWYRQAAGRGLQLLFYSVGIGQISSEVPQNLSASRPQDRQFILSSKKLLLSDSGFYLCAWSPNLKGEANEKLFFGSGTQLSVL.

The J gene is TRBJ2-2, the V gene TRBV7-3; 7 nucleotides line up with TRBD2. V shed 6 bases and J 2 bases; nucleotides not matched to a gene: 6. CDR1 is SGHTA and CDR2 is FQGTGA in the germline V gene. The CDR3 consists of 15 residues. Here the CDR3 reads CASSSGGRNTGELFF. In DNA form, the CDR3 reads TGTGCCAGCAGTTCCGGGGGGAGAAACACCGGGGAGCTGTTTTTT.

The chain links TRBV7-8 to TRBJ2-2, with D unclear. This CDR3 spans 14 amino acids. Trimming removed 6 bases at V and 7 bases at J, with 15 bases between. Germline V gene sequence: CDR1 SGHVS, CDR2 FQNEAQ. The CDR3 reads CASRPVGVGGELFF. The CDR3 DNA sequence: TGTGCCAGCAGGCCAGTTGGGGTAGGCGGGGAGCTGTTTTTT.

This clone occurred once. The rearrangement uses TRBV28 and TRBJ2-1, with TRBD2 matching 9 bases. V shed 7 bases and J 7 bases; nucleotides not matched to a gene: 14. CDR1 MDHEN and CDR2 SYDVKM come from the germline V gene. This CDR3 spans 16 amino acids. CDR3 amino acids: CASTLGGGGGRNEQFF. The CDR3 nucleotides are TGTGCCAGCACCCTCGGGGGCGGGGGGGGTCGAAATGAGCAGTTCTTC. The variable domain in full, with the rest retrieved from reference TRBV28 and TRBJ2-1, is DVKVTQSSRYLVKRTGEKVFLECVQDMDHENMFWYRQDPGLGLRLIYFSYDVKMKEKGDIPEGYSVSREKKERFSLILESASTNQTSMYLCASTLGGGGGRNEQFFGPGTRLTVL.

This chain connects TRBV4-1 to TRBJ1-3; D is uncertain. The CDR3 consists of 16 residues. V shed 1 base and J shed 0 bases, with 10 bases lying between them. Germline CDR1 is MGHRA and CDR2 is YSYEKL. CDR3 residues: CASSQGVTASGNTIYF. CDR3 nucleotide sequence: TGCGCCAGCAGCCAAGGGGTTACCGCCTCTGGAAACACCATATATTTT.

V is TRBV20-1 and J is TRBJ2-7; possible D gene TRBD2, 5 bases. The germline gives CDR1 DFQATT, CDR2 SNEGSKA (reference sequence). V was cut by 3 bases and J by 2 bases, with 5 bases left in between. This CDR3 is 11 amino acids long. CDR3 protein: CSASGAYEQYF. In DNA form, the CDR3 reads TGCAGTGCTAGCGGGGCCTACGAGCAGTACTTC.

The V gene is TRBV19, the J gene TRBJ2-3; a weak D match, TRBD1 (5 bases). CDR1 and CDR2 (germline): LNHDA, SQIVND (reference sequence). The CDR3 totals 13 residues. The V and J ends lost 4 bases and 5 bases respectively, with 10 bases between them. The CDR3 is CASSKRTRDTQYF. The CDR3, as DNA: TGTGCCAGTAGTAAGAGGACAAGAGATACGCAGTATTTT.

The chain recombines TRBV6-5 with TRBJ2-5; D tentatively fits TRBD1 or TRBD2 (5 bases each). The CDR3 spans 14 residues. Per germline, CDR1 MNHEY and CDR2 SVGAGI. V was shortened by 6 bases and J by 7 bases, with 18 bases between the two germline ends. This chain's CDR3 is CASSPREGPLTQYF. Written as DNA, the CDR3 is TGTGCCAGCAGCCCCCGAGAGGGACCGCTGACCCAGTACTTC.

The V call is TRBV7-3, the J call TRBJ2-1; 9 bases agree with TRBD2. The trim removed 4 bases at V and 8 bases at J, leaving 9 bases unmatched. Per the germline V gene, CDR1 is SGHTA and CDR2 is FQGTGA. The CDR3 runs 15 residues. The CDR3 nucleotides are TGTGCCAGCAGCTGGAGCGGGGGGCCCTGGGATGAGCAGTTCTTC. As protein: CASSWSGGPWDEQFF.

This clone was observed a few times. The chain carries TRBV2 and TRBJ2-3; perhaps TRBD1 as D (5 bases). Germline V gene sequence: CDR1 SNHLY, CDR2 FYNNEI. CDR3 length: 13 residues. Trimming pared 7 bases from V and 3 bases from J, leaving 11 bases between. The CDR3 bases are TGTGCCAGCAATAGACAGCCAACAGATACGCAGTATTTT. Protein sequence: CASNRQPTDTQYF.

The chain uses TRBV6-5 and TRBJ1-2; no reliable D call. The CDR3 is made up of 14 amino acids. V shed 2 bases and J shed 3 bases, with 10 bases lying between them. Germline values: CDR1 MNHEY, CDR2 SVGAGI. The CDR3 loop reads CASSYGNAYYGYTF. The DNA of the CDR3 is TGTGCCAGCAGTTACGGGAACGCTTACTATGGCTACACCTTC.

J is TRBJ1-5 and V is TRBV7-2; TRBD1 is a possible D gene (6 bases). Germline V gene sequence: CDR1 SGHTA, CDR2 FQGNSA. V gave up 1 base and J gave up 9 bases, with 13 bases separating them. The length of the CDR3 is 14 residues. The CDR3 reads CASSLEQGRSPQHF. CDR3 nucleotide sequence: TGTGCCAGCAGCTTAGAACAGGGCCGATCGCCCCAGCATTTT. Variable domain in full (rest from reference TRBV7-2 and TRBJ1-5): GAGVSQSPSNKVTEKGKDVELRCDPISGHTALYWYRQSLGQGLEFLIYFQGNSAPDKSGLPSDRFSAERTGGSVSTLTIQRTQQEDSAVYLCASSLEQGRSPQHFGDGTRLSIL.

This clone was counted a single time. The chain joins TRBV28 to TRBJ1-1, with D possibly matching TRBD1 (6 bases). This CDR3 is built from 13 residues. V was pared by 6 bases and J by 1 base, with 9 bases between. CDR1 and CDR2 (germline): MDHEN, SYDVKM. As DNA, the CDR3 is TGTGCCAGCAGACAGGGTTGGAACACTGAAGCTTTCTTT. It encodes CASRQGWNTEAFF.